One sample yielded the 9 T cell receptor beta chains listed below, sequenced in a study of T cell responses to AZD1222 COVID-19 vaccine. Measured with immunoSEQ multiplex PCR; TCRdb has only the in-frame clones, and not every one. Of 170,000 or so clones detected, about 90% appear once; the ten largest clones hold less than 3%. Material: peripheral blood, obtained on day 0 of AZD1222 vaccination. Receptors originate from an adult in good health.

The chain combines TRBV2 with TRBJ1-2, with D perhaps matching TRBD1 (5 bases). This CDR3 is built from 12 residues. The V and J ends lost 6 bases and 8 bases respectively, with 13 bases between them. CDR1 is SNHLY, CDR2 FYNNEI, per germline. The CDR3 DNA sequence: TGTGCCAGCAGCCAATTAGGGGAGGGCTACACCTTC. Residues: CASSQLGEGYTF.

This rearrangement joins TRBV2 to TRBJ2-5, with 11 bases aligning to TRBD2. Germline CDR1 and CDR2: SNHLY and FYNNEI. This CDR3 has 16 residues. V shed 0 bases, J shed 5 bases, and the junction held 5 bases outside the gene matches. The CDR3 DNA sequence: TGTGCCAGCAGTGAAGCGCTGACTAGCGGGATTGAGACCCAGTACTTC. Its translation: CASSEALTSGIETQYF.

The rearrangement links TRBV5-6 to TRBJ2-2, with 10 nucleotides matching TRBD1. Germline lookup yields CDR1 SGHDT and CDR2 YYEEEE. The J segment lost 4 bases and the V segment lost 5 bases, leaving 5 bases of the junction unmatched. The CDR3 length is 15 residues. Here the CDR3 reads CASRRDRGSTGELFF. Written as DNA, the CDR3 is TGTGCCAGCAGACGGGACAGGGGATCCACCGGGGAGCTGTTTTTT.

The V call is TRBV5-1, the J call TRBJ2-1; TRBD2 agrees at 7 bases. The CDR3 loop spans 15 amino acids. With 2 bases clipped from V and 0 bases from J, the junction kept 2 bases outside the gene matches. The germline V gene encodes CDR1 SGHRS and CDR2 YFSETQ. CDR3 region: CASSLGGSSYNEQFF. The CDR3 DNA reads TGCGCCAGCAGCTTAGGCGGGAGCTCCTACAATGAGCAGTTCTTC.

This chain uses TRBV24-1 with TRBJ2-1, with a weak D call TRBD1 (6 bases). Germline-derived CDR1 and CDR2 are KGHDR and SFDVKD. This CDR3 has 16 residues. V gave up 1 base and J gave up 1 base, with 10 bases separating them. CDR3 DNA: TGTGCCACCAGTGATTTCCCAGGGGAATCCTACAATGAGCAGTTCTTC. Translation gives CATSDFPGESYNEQFF.

The count of this clone is one. CDR3 in DNA: TGCGCCAGCAGCCCTGGACAGTCCGGTGAAAAACTGTTTTTT. Amino acids: CASSPGQSGEKLFF. The V gene is TRBV5-1, the J gene TRBJ1-4, with D possibly being TRBD1 (6 bases). V lost 4 bases to trimming and J lost 7 bases, with 14 bases between them. The germline CDR1 and CDR2 sequences are SGHRS and YFSETQ. This CDR3 has 14 residues.

The rearrangement uses TRBV7-6 and TRBJ2-7; D gene unclear. The CDR3 runs 14 residues. Per the germline V gene, CDR1 is SGHVS and CDR2 is FNYEAQ. V lost 3 bases to trimming and J lost 0 bases, with 9 bases between them. The CDR3 is CASSFGASSYEQYF. In nucleotides, the CDR3 is TGTGCCAGCAGCTTCGGTGCCTCCTCCTACGAGCAGTACTTC.

The chain recombines TRBV5-5 with TRBJ1-6; possible D gene TRBD1, 6 bases. Germline CDR1 and CDR2: SGHKS and YYEKEE (reference sequence). Trimming shortened V by 0 bases and J by 6 bases, and 10 bases separated the two germline ends. The CDR3 is 15 amino acids. CDR3: CASSLDLQGNSPLHF. CDR3 in DNA: TGTGCCAGCAGCTTGGATTTACAGGGTAATTCACCCCTCCACTTT.

With regard to this clone: A single base separates this from a much larger clone, so it may be a read error. The rearrangement links TRBV2 to TRBJ2-2; 7 bases are a match to TRBD2. After removal of 4 bases from V and 6 bases from J, the junction contained 8 bases not matched to a gene. The V gene's germline CDR1 is SNHLY and CDR2 FYNNEI. The length of the CDR3 is 15 residues. CDR3 region: CASSGGRGAPGELFF. The DNA of the CDR3 is TGTGCCAGCAGTGGGGGGAGGGGCGCCCCCGGGGAGCTGTTTTTT.